This T cell receptor beta chain originates from a study of blood T cell repertoires in COVID-19. The wider study: From the United States, Italy and Spain came samples of acute and convalescent COVID-19.

In the source study's methods: Amplification from reference gene primers served as the basis for estimated nucleated cell counts. Data came from immunoSEQ multiplex PCR; TCRdb stores just in-frame clones and leaves some out. Clone size and the V and J calls come from that table; the DNA yielded D and trimming. The table has about 40,000 clones, just under 85% seen once; the top ten hold roughly 2.6%. V lost 0 bases and J lost 1, with 9 bases in between. Germline V lookup: CDR1 SGHTA, CDR2 FQGTGA. The CDR3 loop spans 15 amino acids. The sequencing input was peripheral blood. The sequence derives from a woman aged 60-75 years with acute or convalescent COVID-19. The chain employs TRBV7-3 and TRBJ1-1, with D possibly being TRBD1 (6 bases). This CDR3 reads CASSLTRGQNTEAFF. The CDR3 DNA sequence: TGTGCCAGCAGCTTAACCCGGGGACAGAACACTGAAGCTTTCTTT.